These 15 T cell receptor beta chains came from one sample sequenced in a study of spatial heterogeneity in lung cancer. TCRdb reanalysed the 5' RACE reads using MiXCR and keeps one entry per CDR3 protein. The sample holds some 120,000 distinct CDR3 sequences, 9.5% to 15% seen once. This sample's time point: blood at routine non-recurrence follow-up after resection. Sequencing covered unsorted whole RNA taken from tumor, nontumor lung or frozen PBMC. This specimen was PBMCs, taken at follow-up. These receptors were obtained from a male donor with early-stage non-small cell lung cancer.

This clonotype was observed many times. The chain carries TRBV20-1 and TRBJ1-4, with a possible D match to TRBD1 (5 bases). Germline lookup yields CDR1 DFQATT and CDR2 SNEGSKA (reference sequence). The V end was cut by 1 base, the J end by 8 bases, with 14 bases between. The CDR3 loop spans 14 amino acids. The CDR3 loop reads CSARVRGAMEKLFF. The CDR3 DNA reads TGCAGTGCTAGAGTGAGGGGTGCTATGGAAAAACTGTTTTTT.

This clonotype was counted between two and nine times. The chain recombines TRBV5-1 with TRBJ2-6, with D possibly TRBD1 on 6 matching bases. Looked up from germline, CDR1 is SGHRS and CDR2 is YFSETQ. Trimming cost V 2 bases and J 2 bases, with 11 bases left between them. CDR3 length equals 16 residues. The CDR3: CASSFGYRAGANVLTF. The CDR3, as DNA: TGCGCCAGCAGCTTCGGATACAGGGCTGGGGCCAACGTCCTGACTTTC.

This clonotype was found a few times. V usage is TRBV18 and J usage is TRBJ1-2; no clear D. V lost 0 bases, J lost 6 bases, and 11 bases lay in between. The CDR3 spans 14 residues. CDR1 is KGHSH and CDR2 is LQKENI in the germline V gene. Here the CDR3 reads CASSPPGPVHGYTF. CDR3 nucleotides: TGTGCCAGCTCACCACCGGGCCCAGTCCATGGCTACACCTTC. Using reference TRBV18 and TRBJ1-2 for the parts outside the CDR3, the full variable domain is NAGVMQNPRHLVRRRGQEARLRCSPMKGHSHVYWYRQLPEEGLKFMVYLQKENIIDESGMPKERFSAEFPKEGPSILRIQQVVRGDSAAYFCASSPPGPVHGYTFGSGTRLTVV.

The chain combines TRBV7-9 with TRBJ1-2; 7 bases align to TRBD1. Germline V gene sequence: CDR1 SEHNR, CDR2 FQNEAQ (reference sequence). V shed 1 base and J 6 bases; nucleotides not matched to a gene: 2. The CDR3 length is 13 residues. The CDR3 spells CASSLEGAHGYTF. The CDR3 coding sequence is TGTGCCAGCAGCTTAGAGGGGGCGCATGGCTACACCTTC.

The chain recombines TRBV6-1 with TRBJ1-1, with D possibly matching TRBD1 (5 bases). Germline V gives CDR1 MNHNS, CDR2 SASEGT. The CDR3 extends over 13 amino acids. V was pared by 8 bases and J by 1 base, with 11 bases between. Written as DNA, the CDR3 is TGTGCCAGCCTGGGCCAGGGGAACACTGAAGCTTTCTTT. This gives the protein CASLGQGNTEAFF.

This clonotype appeared a few times. This rearrangement joins TRBV6-2 or TRBV6-3 to TRBJ2-7; D gene uncertain. Trimming pared 7 bases from V and 2 bases from J, leaving 15 bases between. Germline-derived CDR1 and CDR2 are MNHEY and SVGEGT. The CDR3 length is 14 residues. CDR3 DNA: TGTGCCAGCACCTGGGCCAGACGACCCTACGAGCAGTACTTC. It is translated as CASTWARRPYEQYF.

J is TRBJ2-7 and V is TRBV20-1, with 7 bases fitting TRBD1. The CDR3 sequence is 15 residues long. Germline CDR1 reads DFQATT; CDR2 reads SNEGSKA (reference sequence). The V and J ends lost 6 bases and 4 bases, in that order; junction bases with no gene match: 15. CDR3 loop: CSAFERGPTPYEQYF. DNA for the CDR3: TGCAGTGCCTTTGAGAGGGGGCCGACGCCTTACGAGCAGTACTTC.

This clonotype was detected ten times or more. The V call is TRBV20-1, the J call TRBJ2-1; D is ambiguous. Trimming shortened V by 3 bases and J by 0 bases, and 3 bases separated the two germline ends. The CDR3 covers 12 residues. Germline V gene data show CDR1 as DFQATT and CDR2 as SNEGSKA (reference sequence). DNA of the CDR3: TGCAGTGCTAGCGGCTCCTACAATGAGCAGTTCTTC. It specifies CSASGSYNEQFF.

This clonotype has only a few counts. V and J are TRBV4-3 and TRBJ1-2, with D possibly being TRBD1 (5 bases). V lost 0 bases, J lost 8 bases, and 13 bases lay in between. This CDR3 spans 14 amino acids. The germline gives CDR1 LGHNA, CDR2 YSLEER. This CDR3 reads CASSQESGTFGYTF. CDR3 coding DNA: TGCGCCAGCAGCCAAGAATCCGGGACCTTCGGCTACACCTTC.

The rearrangement uses TRBV19 and TRBJ2-7, with TRBD1 as a possible D gene (6 bases). Deletions cut 6 bases from V and 2 bases from J, with 17 bases between. The CDR3 loop spans 15 amino acids. Per the germline V gene, CDR1 is LNHDA and CDR2 is SQIVND (reference sequence). The CDR3 DNA follows: TGTGCCAGTAGCCACCGTCCGACAGGTACCTACGAGCAGTACTTC. This gives the protein CASSHRPTGTYEQYF. Supplemented by reference TRBV19 and TRBJ2-7, the full variable domain reads DGGITQSPKYLFRKEGQNVTLSCEQNLNHDAMYWYRQDPGQGLRLIYYSQIVNDFQKGDIAEGYSVSREKKESFPLTVTSAQKNPTAFYLCASSHRPTGTYEQYFGPGTRLTVT.

This clonotype has at least ten counts. The V and J genes are TRBV27 and TRBJ2-1, with D possibly TRBD2 on 5 matching bases. The CDR3 is 16 residues long. In germline, CDR1 is MNHEY, CDR2 SMNVEV (reference sequence). Deletions cut 2 bases from V and 0 bases from J, with 11 bases between. CDR3 loop: CASSLEGPSSYNEQFF. The DNA for the CDR3 is TGTGCCAGCAGTTTAGAGGGTCCGAGCTCCTACAATGAGCAGTTCTTC.

This clonotype was observed a few times. The chain combines TRBV16 with TRBJ2-1; a possible D gene is TRBD2 (7 bases). This CDR3 comprises 14 residues. Deletions cut 3 bases from V and 8 bases from J, with 14 bases between. Germline assignment: CDR1 KGHSY and CDR2 FQNENV. The CDR3 region is CASSQEGGHYEQFF. Written as DNA, the CDR3 is TGTGCCAGCAGCCAGGAGGGGGGGCACTATGAGCAGTTCTTC.

This clonotype was seen ten or more times. The chain carries TRBV9 and TRBJ2-3; 10 bases align to TRBD2. The V gene's germline CDR1 is SGDLS and CDR2 YYNGEE. J was trimmed by 5 bases and V by 6 bases; bases with no gene match: 12. This CDR3 comprises 16 residues. The CDR3 loop is CASNLGVAGGGDTQYF. The CDR3 bases are TGTGCCAGCAACCTTGGGGTAGCGGGGGGCGGAGATACGCAGTATTTT.

The chain uses TRBV5-1 and TRBJ2-5; D call uncertain. This CDR3 comprises 12 residues. V shed 3 bases and J shed 7 bases, with 10 bases lying between them. The germline V gene encodes CDR1 SGHRS and CDR2 YFSETQ. This CDR3 is CASSSTPPTQYF. The CDR3 DNA sequence: TGCGCCAGCAGCTCGACTCCCCCGACCCAGTACTTC.

This sequence joins TRBV12-3 or TRBV12-4 and TRBJ2-7; TRBD1 matches at 8 bases. The length of the CDR3 is 15 residues. Trimming cost V 5 bases and J 7 bases; bases outside gene matches: 13. As DNA, the CDR3 is TGTGCCAGCAGTCCCGGACAGGGCTTTTTAGCGGAGCAGTACTTC. Protein: CASSPGQGFLAEQYF.